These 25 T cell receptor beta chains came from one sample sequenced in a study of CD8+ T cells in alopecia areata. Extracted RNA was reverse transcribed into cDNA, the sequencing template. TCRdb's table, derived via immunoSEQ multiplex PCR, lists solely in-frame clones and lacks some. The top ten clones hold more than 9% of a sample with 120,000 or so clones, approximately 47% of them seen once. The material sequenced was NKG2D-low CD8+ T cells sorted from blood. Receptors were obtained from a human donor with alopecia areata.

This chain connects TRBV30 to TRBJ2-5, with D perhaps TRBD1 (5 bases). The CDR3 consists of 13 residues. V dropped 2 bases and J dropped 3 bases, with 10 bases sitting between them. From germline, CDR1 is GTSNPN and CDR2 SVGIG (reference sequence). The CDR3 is CAWSPLTEETQYF. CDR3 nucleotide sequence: TGTGCCTGGAGTCCCCTGACAGAAGAGACCCAGTACTTC.

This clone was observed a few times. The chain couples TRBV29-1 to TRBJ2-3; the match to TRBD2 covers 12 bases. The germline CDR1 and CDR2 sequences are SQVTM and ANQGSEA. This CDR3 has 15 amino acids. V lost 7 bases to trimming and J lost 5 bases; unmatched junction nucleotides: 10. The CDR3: CSAHPGLAGRDTQYF. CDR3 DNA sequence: TGCAGCGCCCACCCCGGACTAGCGGGACGAGATACGCAGTATTTT.

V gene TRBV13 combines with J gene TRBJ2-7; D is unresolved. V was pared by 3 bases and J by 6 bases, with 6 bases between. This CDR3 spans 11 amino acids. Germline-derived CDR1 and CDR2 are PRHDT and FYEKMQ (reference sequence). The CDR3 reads CASSFQGEQYF. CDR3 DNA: TGTGCCAGCAGCTTCCAAGGCGAGCAGTACTTC.

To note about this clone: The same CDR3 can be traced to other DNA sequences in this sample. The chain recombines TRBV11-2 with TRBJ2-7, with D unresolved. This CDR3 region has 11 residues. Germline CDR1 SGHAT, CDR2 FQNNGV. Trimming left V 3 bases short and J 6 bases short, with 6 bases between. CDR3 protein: CASSFGVEQYF. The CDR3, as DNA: TGTGCCAGCAGCTTTGGAGTCGAGCAGTACTTC.

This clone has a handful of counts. The CDR3: CASSLESFGGNEQFF. The CDR3 DNA sequence: TGCGCCAGCAGCTTGGAGAGTTTTGGGGGAAATGAGCAGTTCTTC. The gene calls are TRBV5-1 and TRBJ2-1; TRBD1 or TRBD2 may be the D gene (5 bases each). This CDR3 has 15 residues. The germline V gene has CDR1 SGHRS and CDR2 YFSETQ. V lost 0 bases to trimming and J lost 7 bases, with 14 bases between them.

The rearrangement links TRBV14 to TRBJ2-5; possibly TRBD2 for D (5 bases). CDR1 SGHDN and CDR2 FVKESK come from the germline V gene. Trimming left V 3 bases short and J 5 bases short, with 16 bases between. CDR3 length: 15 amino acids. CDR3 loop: CASSQGIGEGETQYF. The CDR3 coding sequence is TGTGCCAGCAGCCAGGGGATCGGGGAAGGGGAGACCCAGTACTTC.

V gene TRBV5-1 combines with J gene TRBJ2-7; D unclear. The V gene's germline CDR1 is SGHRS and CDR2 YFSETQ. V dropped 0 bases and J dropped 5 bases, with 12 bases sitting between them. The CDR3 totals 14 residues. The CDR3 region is CASSLAEGWDEQYF. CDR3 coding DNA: TGCGCCAGCAGCTTGGCTGAAGGGTGGGACGAGCAGTACTTC.

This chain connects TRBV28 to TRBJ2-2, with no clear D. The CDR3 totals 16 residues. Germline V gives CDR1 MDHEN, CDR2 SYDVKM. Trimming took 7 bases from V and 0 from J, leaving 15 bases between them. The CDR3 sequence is CASTLRMGPNTGELFF. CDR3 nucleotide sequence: TGTGCCAGCACCCTTAGGATGGGCCCGAACACCGGGGAGCTGTTTTTT.

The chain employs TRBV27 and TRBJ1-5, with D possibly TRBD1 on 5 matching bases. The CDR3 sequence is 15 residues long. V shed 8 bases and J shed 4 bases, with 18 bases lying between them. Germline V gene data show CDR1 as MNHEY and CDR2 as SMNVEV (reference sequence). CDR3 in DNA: TGTGCCAGCCCCTCCCGGGACGGGAGAAATCAGCCCCAGCATTTT. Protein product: CASPSRDGRNQPQHF.

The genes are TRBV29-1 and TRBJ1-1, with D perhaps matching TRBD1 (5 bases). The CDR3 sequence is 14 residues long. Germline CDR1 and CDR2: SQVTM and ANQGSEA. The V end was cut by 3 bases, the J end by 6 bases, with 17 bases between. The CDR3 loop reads CSVEGPRALAEAFF. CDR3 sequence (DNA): TGCAGCGTTGAGGGTCCCAGGGCGTTGGCTGAAGCTTTCTTT.

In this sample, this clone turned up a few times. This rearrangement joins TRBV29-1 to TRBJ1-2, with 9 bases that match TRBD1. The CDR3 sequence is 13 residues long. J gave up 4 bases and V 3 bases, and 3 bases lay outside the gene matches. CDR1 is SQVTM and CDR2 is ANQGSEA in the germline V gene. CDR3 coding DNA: TGCAGCGTTGAGGACAGGGGCGGCTATGGCTACACCTTC. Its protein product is CSVEDRGGYGYTF. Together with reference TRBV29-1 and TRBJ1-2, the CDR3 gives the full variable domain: SAVISQKPSRDICQRGTSLTIQCQVDSQVTMMFWYRQQPGQSLTLIATANQGSEATYESGFVIDKFPISRPNLTFSTLTVSNMSPEDSSIYLCSVEDRGGYGYTFGSGTRLTVV.

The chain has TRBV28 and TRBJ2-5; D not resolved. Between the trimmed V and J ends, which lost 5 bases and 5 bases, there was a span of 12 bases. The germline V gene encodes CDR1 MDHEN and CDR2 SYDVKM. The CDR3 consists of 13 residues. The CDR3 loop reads CASSARVSETQYF. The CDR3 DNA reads TGTGCCAGCAGTGCCCGCGTTTCGGAGACCCAGTACTTC.

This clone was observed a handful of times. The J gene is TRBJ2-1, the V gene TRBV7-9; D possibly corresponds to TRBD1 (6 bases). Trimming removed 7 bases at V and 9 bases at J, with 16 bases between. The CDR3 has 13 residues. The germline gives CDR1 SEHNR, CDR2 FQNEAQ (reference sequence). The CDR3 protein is CASILPGVGEQFF. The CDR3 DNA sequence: TGTGCCAGCATCCTCCCAGGGGTGGGTGAGCAGTTCTTC.

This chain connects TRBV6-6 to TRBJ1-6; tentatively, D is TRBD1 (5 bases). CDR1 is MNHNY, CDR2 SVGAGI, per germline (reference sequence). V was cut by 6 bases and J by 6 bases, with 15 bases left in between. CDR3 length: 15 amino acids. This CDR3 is CASSLTDTLNSPLHF. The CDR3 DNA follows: TGTGCCAGCAGCTTAACGGACACACTTAATTCACCCCTCCACTTT.

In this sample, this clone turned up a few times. The CDR3 loop is CSVDIIAGAKAYNEQFF. The CDR3 DNA reads as TGCAGCGTGGACATTATAGCGGGAGCCAAGGCCTACAATGAGCAGTTCTTC. V usage is TRBV29-1 and J usage is TRBJ2-1; 9 positions agree with TRBD2. Trimming took 6 bases from V and 2 from J; bases not matched to a gene: 14. Germline values: CDR1 SQVTM, CDR2 ANQGSEA. The CDR3 sequence is 17 residues long.

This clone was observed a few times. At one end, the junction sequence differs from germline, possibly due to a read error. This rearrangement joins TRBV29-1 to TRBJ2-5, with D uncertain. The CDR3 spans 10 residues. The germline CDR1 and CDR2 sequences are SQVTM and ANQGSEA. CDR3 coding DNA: TGCAGCGTTCAAGAAGAGACCCAGTACTTC. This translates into CSVQEETQYF.

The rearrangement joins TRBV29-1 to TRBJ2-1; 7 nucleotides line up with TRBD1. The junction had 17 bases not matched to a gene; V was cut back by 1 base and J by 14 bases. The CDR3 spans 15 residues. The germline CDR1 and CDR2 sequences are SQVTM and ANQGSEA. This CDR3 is CSVEGLQGSEFKEFF. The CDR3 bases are TGCAGCGTTGAAGGGTTACAGGGGAGCGAATTTAAGGAGTTCTTC.

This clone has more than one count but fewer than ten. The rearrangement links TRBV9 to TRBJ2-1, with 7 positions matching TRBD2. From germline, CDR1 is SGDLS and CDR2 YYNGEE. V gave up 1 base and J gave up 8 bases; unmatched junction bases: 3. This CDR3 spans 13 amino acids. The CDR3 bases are TGTGCCAGCAGCGTAAACCGGGGGGATGAGCAGTTCTTC. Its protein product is CASSVNRGDEQFF.

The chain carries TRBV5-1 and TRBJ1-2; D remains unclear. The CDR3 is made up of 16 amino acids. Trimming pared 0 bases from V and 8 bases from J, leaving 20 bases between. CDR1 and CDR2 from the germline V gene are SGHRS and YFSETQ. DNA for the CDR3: TGCGCCAGCAGCTTGGACGCGTCGCTAGAGTTTGGAGGCTACACCTTC. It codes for CASSLDASLEFGGYTF.

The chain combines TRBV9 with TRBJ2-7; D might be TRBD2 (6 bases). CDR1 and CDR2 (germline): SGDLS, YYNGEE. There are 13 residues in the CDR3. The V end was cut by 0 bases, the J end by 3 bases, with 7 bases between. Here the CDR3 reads CASSVAAGYEQYF. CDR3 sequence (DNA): TGTGCCAGCAGCGTAGCAGCGGGCTACGAGCAGTACTTC.

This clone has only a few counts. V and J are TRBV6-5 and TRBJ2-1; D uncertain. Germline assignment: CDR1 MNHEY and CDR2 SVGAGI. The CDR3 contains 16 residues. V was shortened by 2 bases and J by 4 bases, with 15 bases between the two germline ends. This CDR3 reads CASSYPAAARYNEQFF. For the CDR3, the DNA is TGTGCCAGCAGTTACCCGGCGGCGGCGAGGTACAATGAGCAGTTCTTC.

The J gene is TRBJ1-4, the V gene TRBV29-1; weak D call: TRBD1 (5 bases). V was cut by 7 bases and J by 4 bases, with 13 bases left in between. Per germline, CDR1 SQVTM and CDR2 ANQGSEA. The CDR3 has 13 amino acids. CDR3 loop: CSAMGGDNEKLFF. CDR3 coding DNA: TGCAGCGCCATGGGGGGAGATAATGAAAAACTGTTTTTT.

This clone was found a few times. For the CDR3, the DNA is TGTGCCAGCAGCCAACTATCGAATACGCAGTATTTT. Amino acid sequence: CASSQLSNTQYF. J is TRBJ2-3 and V is TRBV14; D not certain. This CDR3 spans 12 amino acids. V gave up 2 bases and J gave up 7 bases, with 7 bases separating them. CDR1 is SGHDN and CDR2 is FVKESK in the germline V gene.

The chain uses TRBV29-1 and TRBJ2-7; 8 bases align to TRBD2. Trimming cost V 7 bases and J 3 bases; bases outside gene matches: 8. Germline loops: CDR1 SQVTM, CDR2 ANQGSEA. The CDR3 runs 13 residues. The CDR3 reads CSGGGTEIYEQYF. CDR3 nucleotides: TGCAGCGGCGGGGGGACGGAAATCTACGAGCAGTACTTC.

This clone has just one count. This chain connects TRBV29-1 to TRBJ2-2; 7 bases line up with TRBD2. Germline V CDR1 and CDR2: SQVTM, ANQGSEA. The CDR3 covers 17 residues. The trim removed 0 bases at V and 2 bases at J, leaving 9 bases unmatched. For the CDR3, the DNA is TGCAGCGTTGAAGATCCCCTAGCGGATCAAAACACCGGGGAGCTGTTTTTT. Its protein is CSVEDPLADQNTGELFF.